A few counts support the clone carrying this TCR beta chain. Its antigen is as yet unknown. The CDR3 is made up of 15 amino acids. V lost 2 bases to trimming and J lost 0 bases; unmatched junction nucleotides: 0. Germline V CDR1 and CDR2: MNHEY, SVGAGI. The record originates from a study of cytomegalovirus exposure and HLA in healthy donors. Study in general: When about 400 donors were genotyped, about 86% of them were found to fall in the Caucasian-associated ancestry cluster. Regarding the study as a whole: Three chains tied to CMV proved CMV antigen-specific in vitro. Prediction of most subjects' HLA-A and HLA-B alleles by TCR beta sequences was reportedly accurate.

The primer mix had 60 Vbeta and 13 Jbeta primers. Clones were sequenced by immunoSEQ multiplex PCR, and TCRdb holds only the in-frame ones, with some missing. The sample holds 110,000 or so clones; 60% to 80% are singletons and the top ten take about 5%. The J gene is TRBJ2-3, the V gene TRBV6-5; TRBD2 matches 9 bases. Sequenced input: PBMCs. This sequence was found in a woman aged 25-40 years in good health and CMV-seropositive. CDR3: CASSYTSGSTDTQYF. CDR3 nucleotides: TGTGCCAGCAGTTACACTAGCGGGAGCACAGATACGCAGTATTTT.